This entry lists 9 T cell receptor beta chains sequenced from one sample in a study of spatial heterogeneity in lung cancer. One entry per CDR3 protein results from TCRdb running MiXCR on the 5' RACE reads. The sample contains fewer than 45,000 distinct CDR3 sequences, around 6.5% of which appear only once. Time point noted: sample taken at primary tumor resection. The authors sequenced whole RNA from tumor, nontumor lung or frozen PBMC without sorting. The source was PBMCs, collected at surgery. The receptors were gathered from a female donor with early-stage non-small cell lung cancer.

The rearrangement links TRBV7-2 to TRBJ2-4; D is uncertain. The CDR3 spans 12 residues. Germline V gives CDR1 SGHTA, CDR2 FQGNSA. V lost 3 bases and J lost 3, with 3 bases in between. The CDR3 DNA follows: TGTGCCAGCAGCTTGAACAAAAACATTCAGTACTTC. The encoded protein is CASSLNKNIQYF.

The V and J genes are TRBV7-8 and TRBJ1-2; 8 bases match TRBD1. The V segment lost 3 bases and the J segment 6 bases; nucleotides outside the gene matches: 6. The CDR3 loop spans 14 amino acids. Germline-derived CDR1 and CDR2 are SGHVS and FQNEAQ. Here the CDR3 DNA reads TGTGCCAGCAGCTTGTCAGGGGGCGCAGATGGCTACACCTTC. It yields the protein CASSLSGGADGYTF. Filled out from reference TRBV7-8 and TRBJ1-2, the complete variable domain reads GAGVSQSPRYKVAKRGQDVALRCDPISGHVSLFWYQQALGQGPEFLTYFQNEAQLDKSGLPSDRFFAERPEGSVSTLKIQRTQQEDSAVYLCASSLSGGADGYTFGSGTRLTVV.

Worth noting for this clonotype: One junction end does not reproduce the germline sequence, and a read error may be involved. The chain uses TRBV3-1 and TRBJ1-3; D unresolved. Germline lookup yields CDR1 LGHDT and CDR2 YNNKEL (reference sequence). The CDR3 runs to 14 residues. CDR3 nucleotide sequence: TGTGCCAGCAGCCAACCTCGGGCTGGGAACACCATATATTTT. Protein sequence: CASSQPRAGNTIYF.

The table lists this clonotype with a count of one. This rearrangement joins TRBV28 to TRBJ2-2; D is unresolved. V lost 5 bases and J lost 3, with 13 bases in between. Germline CDR1 and CDR2: MDHEN and SYDVKM. This CDR3 contains 15 residues. CDR3 in DNA: TGTGCCAGCAGTCCCGGGCCTTCAGACACCGGGGAGCTGTTTTTT. This codes for CASSPGPSDTGELFF.

This clonotype has only a few counts. This rearrangement joins TRBV7-8 to TRBJ2-2, with D possibly matching TRBD1 (6 bases). V was trimmed by 5 bases and J by 2 bases, leaving 15 bases between them. The germline V gene encodes CDR1 SGHVS and CDR2 FQNEAQ. The CDR3 sequence is 16 residues long. Written as DNA, the CDR3 is TGTGCCAGCAGCCCGTTGACAGGAGTCAACACCGGGGAGCTGTTTTTT. Its protein is CASSPLTGVNTGELFF.

This clonotype was observed a few times. The chain recombines TRBV4-1 with TRBJ1-5; 10 positions agree with TRBD1. The CDR3 contains 16 residues. The germline gives CDR1 MGHRA, CDR2 YSYEKL. V shed 2 bases, J shed 2 bases, and the junction held 3 bases outside the gene matches. The CDR3 region is CASSQLGQGGNQPQHF. In DNA form, the CDR3 reads TGCGCCAGCAGCCAACTCGGACAGGGGGGCAATCAGCCCCAGCATTTT.

Remarks on this clonotype: A much larger clone lies a single base off, so this may be a read error. This sequence joins TRBV7-2 and TRBJ2-3, with 10 bases that match TRBD2. The CDR3 consists of 17 residues. CDR1 SGHTA and CDR2 FQGNSA come from the germline V gene. For the CDR3, the DNA is TGTGCCAGCAGCTCCTTCCTTGGACTAGCGGCCACAGATACGGAGTATTTT. It codes for CASSSFLGLAATDTEYF.

The genes are TRBV10-2 and TRBJ2-3; TRBD2 agrees at 11 bases. Unmatched junction bases numbered 3, after V lost 0 bases and J lost 1 base. CDR1 and CDR2 from the germline V gene are WSHSY and SAAADI. This CDR3 is built from 17 residues. This CDR3 reads CASSESTSGDGTDTQYF. In nucleotides, the CDR3 is TGCGCCAGCAGTGAGTCGACTAGCGGGGATGGCACAGATACGCAGTATTTT.

The table lists this clonotype with a few counts. The J gene is TRBJ1-2, the V gene TRBV4-1; maybe TRBD1 (6 bases). The CDR3 sequence is 15 residues long. CDR1 MGHRA and CDR2 YSYEKL come from the germline V gene. V was pared by 0 bases and J by 3 bases, with 11 bases between. The CDR3 protein is CASSQDPQGYYGYTF. CDR3 DNA sequence: TGCGCCAGCAGCCAAGACCCACAGGGCTACTATGGCTACACCTTC.